The rows below give T cell receptor beta chains drawn from one sample of a study of cytomegalovirus exposure and HLA in healthy donors. Method: immunoSEQ multiplex PCR; TCRdb's copy keeps in-frame clones and lacks some. The sample data list fewer than 150,000 clones. Sequencing was performed on PBMCs. The receptors were sampled from a woman aged 55 to 70 in good health and CMV-seronegative. Each CDR3 is given with its conserved first and last residue. A D gene is named only where the DNA matches it firmly.

>TRBV28|TRBJ1-1|14|TRBD1
CASSLPRTGALAFF
TGTGCCAGCAGTTTGCCCCGGACAGGGGCTCTAGCTTTCTTT
>TRBV19|TRBJ2-1|15|TRBD1
CASSPGTGGQYEQFF
TGTGCCAGTAGTCCAGGGACAGGGGGGCAGTATGAGCAGTTCTTC
>TRBV30|TRBJ2-7|14|TRBD2
CAWSISGRSYEQYF
TGTGCCTGGAGTATTAGCGGGAGGTCGTACGAGCAGTACTTC
>TRBV7-6|TRBJ1-5|15|.
CASSLAGGRDQPQHF
TGTGCCAGCAGCTTAGCGGGGGGACGGGATCAGCCCCAGCATTTT
>TRBV11-2|TRBJ2-1|16|.
CASSTRWREGGNEQFF
TGTGCCAGCAGCACTAGATGGCGCGAAGGGGGAAATGAGCAGTTCTTC
>TRBV14|TRBJ2-3|14|.
CASSQRDALDTQYF
TGTGCCAGCAGCCAGCGGGACGCATTAGATACGCAGTATTTT
>TRBV7-3|TRBJ2-3|18|.
CASSLLFGCHRRSDTQYF
TGTGCCAGCAGCTTACTTTTCGGGTGTCATCGTCGGTCAGATACGCAGTATTTT
>TRBV6-5|TRBJ2-1|15|.
CASGTGPHPYNEQFF
TGTGCCAGCGGCACAGGTCCCCATCCCTACAATGAGCAGTTCTTC
>TRBV5-1|TRBJ2-7|14|TRBD1
CASISSGTGGEQYF
TGCGCCAGCATCTCTTCCGGGACAGGAGGGGAGCAGTACTTC
>TRBV25-1|TRBJ2-5|15|TRBD2
CASSIAGGPRETQYF
TGTGCCAGCAGTATAGCGGGGGGGCCTCGGGAGACCCAGTACTTC
>TRBV2|TRBJ2-3|15|.
CASSEASVGTDTQYF
TGTGCCAGCAGTGAAGCGTCGGTCGGCACAGATACGCAGTATTTT
>TRBV19|TRBJ2-7|13|TRBD2
CASAAGVFYEQYF
TGTGCCAGCGCCGCGGGGGTCTTCTACGAGCAGTACTTC
>TRBV12-5|TRBJ2-1|16|.
CASGLVLSSNYNEQFF
TGTGCTAGTGGTTTGGTACTCTCTAGCAACTACAATGAGCAGTTCTTC
>TRBV14|TRBJ2-1|13|.
CASSQGRFNEQFF
TGTGCCAGCAGCCAGGGCAGGTTCAATGAGCAGTTCTTC
>TRBV5-1|TRBJ2-7|15|TRBD1
CASSFGQGHSYEQYF
TGCGCCAGCAGCTTCGGACAGGGGCACTCCTACGAGCAGTACTTC
>TRBV9|TRBJ2-1|16|.
CASSVAASRTYNEQFF
TGTGCCAGCAGCGTAGCGGCTAGCAGAACCTACAATGAGCAGTTCTTC
>TRBV7-3|TRBJ1-2|16|.
CASALGRGSPNYGYTF
TGTGCCAGCGCGTTGGGGCGAGGATCCCCTAACTATGGCTACACCTTC
>TRBV9|TRBJ2-7|15|TRBD2
CASSVGASGRYEQYF
TGTGCCAGCAGCGTAGGGGCTAGCGGGAGGTACGAGCAGTACTTC
>TRBV5-1|TRBJ2-5|16|TRBD2
CASSLVPSGSAETQYF
TGCGCCAGCAGCTTGGTCCCTAGCGGGAGCGCGGAGACCCAGTACTTC
>TRBV10-2|TRBJ2-1|18|TRBD1
CASSESKVSHRGPREQFF
TGCGCCAGCAGTGAGTCGAAGGTATCGCACAGGGGTCCGCGGGAGCAGTTCTTC
>TRBV10-2|TRBJ2-2|14|.
CASRGGKNTGELFF
TGCGCCAGCAGAGGGGGAAAGAACACCGGGGAGCTGTTTTTT
>TRBV11-2|TRBJ2-7|15|TRBD2
CASSLAGGGSYEQYF
TGTGCCAGCAGCTTAGCCGGGGGGGGGTCCTACGAGCAGTACTTC
>TRBV9|TRBJ2-1|15|TRBD2
CASSFGLAEDNEQFF
TGTGCCAGCAGCTTCGGACTAGCGGAGGACAATGAGCAGTTCTTC
>TRBV7-8|TRBJ2-5|12|.
CAPGGYQETQYF
TGTGCCCCCGGAGGGTACCAAGAGACCCAGTACTTC
>TRBV10-3|TRBJ1-1|15|TRBD1
CAIRPDRAMNTEAFF
TGTGCCATCAGGCCGGACAGGGCAATGAACACTGAAGCTTTCTTT